What follows are 16 T cell receptor beta chains derived from one specimen sequenced in a study of cytomegalovirus exposure and HLA in healthy donors. The PCR contained 60 Vbeta and 13 Jbeta primers. Sequencing was performed with immunoSEQ multiplex PCR; in TCRdb, only in-frame clones are kept and a portion is missing. The sample has about 200,000 clones; 82% are singletons. Sequenced material: PBMCs. The receptors were gathered from a boy aged 2-15 years in good health and CMV-seronegative.

About this clone: One end of the junction is discordant with germline, which a read error may explain. CDR3 coding DNA: TGTGCTAGCAGCTCAGGACTAGCCACAGATACGCAGTATTTT. Translation: CASSSGLATDTQYF. This rearrangement joins TRBV7-7 to TRBJ2-3; the match to TRBD2 covers 8 bases. CDR1 and CDR2 from the germline V gene are SSHAT and FNYEAQ (reference sequence). The CDR3 is made up of 14 amino acids.

The rearrangement joins TRBV6-5 to TRBJ1-3; D is possibly TRBD1 (5 bases). V was clipped by 4 bases and J by 0 bases, with 13 bases between them. From germline, CDR1 is MNHEY and CDR2 SVGAGI. This CDR3 contains 16 residues. The CDR3 DNA follows: TGTGCCAGCAGTTCTGCAGGGTTTGGCTCTGGAAACACCATATATTTT. It specifies CASSSAGFGSGNTIYF.

This rearrangement joins TRBV7-2 to TRBJ2-5, with D perhaps matching TRBD1 (6 bases). V shed 4 bases and J shed 2 bases, with 11 bases lying between them. Germline lookup yields CDR1 SGHTA and CDR2 FQGNSA. This CDR3 region has 14 residues. As DNA, the CDR3 is TGTGCCAGCAGCTCACAGGGTTGGCAAGAGACCCAGTACTTC. Translation: CASSSQGWQETQYF.

V and J are TRBV9 and TRBJ1-2, with a tentative D call TRBD1 (5 bases). V was shortened by 0 bases and J by 4 bases, with 10 bases between the two germline ends. Germline loops: CDR1 SGDLS, CDR2 YYNGEE. The CDR3 length is 14 residues. CDR3 DNA: TGTGCCAGCAGCGTAGCTGGACAACCCTATGGCTACACCTTC. It translates to CASSVAGQPYGYTF. The whole variable domain, remainder taken from reference TRBV9 and TRBJ1-2, is DSGVTQTPKHLITATGQRVTLRCSPRSGDLSVYWYQQSLDQGLQFLIQYYNGEERAKGNILERFSAQQFPDLHSELNLSSLELGDSALYFCASSVAGQPYGYTFGSGTRLTVV.

The genes are TRBV5-1 and TRBJ2-5; 8 nucleotides align to TRBD2. TRBJ2-7 explains the end of the DNA better; the J call may be wrong. Germline CDR1 SGHRS, CDR2 YFSETQ. The CDR3 totals 15 residues. The DNA for the CDR3 is TGCGCCAGCAGCCACTATAGCGGGGATACCTACGAGCAGTACTTC. Amino acids: CASSHYSGDTYEQYF.

This sequence joins TRBV7-9 and TRBJ2-7; 9 positions agree with TRBD1. V was pared by 6 bases and J by 4 bases, with 4 bases of the junction left unmatched. This CDR3 region has 13 residues. Germline CDR1 is SEHNR and CDR2 is FQNEAQ (reference sequence). CDR3 bases: TGTGCCAGCAGTTACAGGGGGCGGTACGAGCAGTACTTC. Translated, it gives CASSYRGRYEQYF.

This clone was detected only once. This chain uses TRBV4-2 with TRBJ1-1; D remains ambiguous. Germline V gene sequence: CDR1 LGHNA, CDR2 YNFKEQ. The CDR3 has 15 amino acids. V dropped 1 base and J dropped 2 bases, with 11 bases sitting between them. CDR3 sequence: CASSQVIRGNTEAFF. Here the CDR3 DNA reads TGTGCCAGCAGCCAAGTAATTCGGGGAAACACTGAAGCTTTCTTT.

The chain carries TRBV7-9 and TRBJ2-2, with D possibly TRBD2 on 5 matching bases. The CDR3 extends over 16 amino acids. V was clipped by 5 bases and J by 1 base, with 14 bases between them. Germline V gene sequence: CDR1 SEHNR, CDR2 FQNEAQ (reference sequence). CDR3 nucleotides: TGTGCCAGCAGCCCAAGGGCGGCGGGGAACACCGGGGAGCTGTTTTTT. This sequence encodes CASSPRAAGNTGELFF.

The V call is TRBV4-2, the J call TRBJ2-5; maybe TRBD2 (5 bases). The CDR3 extends over 14 amino acids. Per the germline V gene, CDR1 is LGHNA and CDR2 is YNFKEQ. The V end lost 1 base, the J end lost 5 bases, and 11 bases lay between the germline ends. CDR3 nucleotide sequence: TGTGCCAGCAGCCAAGTCGGTGGCGGGGAGACCCAGTACTTC. It codes for CASSQVGGGETQYF.

The chain couples TRBV18 to TRBJ1-6; the D is unclear. There are 13 residues in the CDR3. Trimming stripped 2 bases from V and 10 bases from J, with 9 bases between. Germline V gene lookup returns CDR1 KGHSH and CDR2 LQKENI. The CDR3, as DNA: TGTGCCAGCTCACCAAGCCAGGAATCACCCCTCCACTTT. It yields the protein CASSPSQESPLHF.

This clone was detected a few times. This chain links TRBV7-2 with TRBJ2-2; tentative D call: TRBD1 (5 bases). This CDR3 has 15 residues. Looked up from germline, CDR1 is SGHTA and CDR2 is FQGNSA. V was pared by 1 base and J by 5 bases, with 11 bases between. The CDR3 spells CASSLGAQGTGELFF. The CDR3 DNA reads as TGTGCCAGCAGCTTAGGCGCGCAGGGTACCGGGGAGCTGTTTTTT.

V usage is TRBV7-8 and J usage is TRBJ2-2; 11 bases agree with TRBD2. This CDR3 contains 17 residues. V lost 3 bases and J lost 6; bases outside the gene matches: 9. The germline V gene encodes CDR1 SGHVS and CDR2 FQNEAQ. The CDR3 sequence is CASSFYSSGGQSGELFF. DNA for the CDR3: TGTGCCAGCAGCTTCTATTCTAGCGGGGGGCAGTCCGGGGAGCTGTTTTTT.

Here the CDR3 reads CASSLAPTSGGPGTQYF. The DNA of the CDR3 is TGTGCCAGCAGCTTAGCGCCGACTAGCGGGGGCCCAGGAACGCAGTATTTT. The chain couples TRBV7-6 to TRBJ2-3, with TRBD2 identical over 12 bases. Trimming cost V 0 bases and J 9 bases; bases outside gene matches: 10. This CDR3 has 17 amino acids. Germline V gene lookup returns CDR1 SGHVS and CDR2 FNYEAQ.

In its sample, this clone was seen a few times. The chain couples TRBV11-2 to TRBJ2-3; tentative D call: TRBD1 (5 bases). In germline, CDR1 is SGHAT, CDR2 FQNNGV. Trimming removed 1 base from V and 0 bases from J, with 5 bases in between. The CDR3 is 14 amino acids. CDR3 sequence reads: CASSLGQSTDTQYF. For the CDR3, the DNA is TGTGCCAGCAGCTTAGGACAGAGCACAGATACGCAGTATTTT. The variable domain in full, with the rest retrieved from reference TRBV11-2 and TRBJ2-3, is EAGVAQSPRYKIIEKRQSVAFWCNPISGHATLYWYQQILGQGPKLLIQFQNNGVVDDSQLPKDRFSAERLKGVDSTLKIQPAKLEDSAVYLCASSLGQSTDTQYFGPGTRLTVL.

This clone has just a few counts. The chain employs TRBV4-3 and TRBJ2-1; a possible D gene is TRBD2 (5 bases). Trimming shortened V by 0 bases and J by 0 bases, and 9 bases separated the two germline ends. The CDR3 totals 16 residues. CDR1 and CDR2 from the germline V gene are LGHNA and YSLEER. Here the CDR3 reads CASSQDGKSSYNEQFF. In nucleotides, the CDR3 is TGCGCCAGCAGCCAAGACGGGAAATCCTCCTACAATGAGCAGTTCTTC.

V is TRBV5-4 and J is TRBJ1-6; D might be TRBD1 (5 bases). The CDR3 is made up of 14 amino acids. Germline CDR1 is SGHNT and CDR2 is YYREEE (reference sequence). The ends were cut back, 2 bases at V and 4 bases at J, with 7 bases in the middle. CDR3 loop: CASSFGGYNSPLHF. DNA for the CDR3: TGTGCCAGCAGCTTCGGGGGGTATAATTCACCCCTCCACTTT.